The text below deals with one T cell receptor beta chain. What it recognizes is unknown. This entry belongs to a study of siplizumab effects on memory and regulatory T cells. The CDR3 runs 13 residues. The germline CDR1 and CDR2 sequences are MGHRA and YSYEKL. V trimming: 4 bases; J trimming: 5 bases; junction bases outside the gene matches: 1. Assayed TCR templates numbered roughly 10^5 for each sample. Method: immunoSEQ multiplex PCR; TCRdb's copy keeps in-frame clones and lacks some. The sample shows approximately 100,000 clones, approximately 91% of them seen only once. Study-level findings and limits: Unstimulated subsets were the mapping target of only a minor fraction of alloreactive clones. In roughly 80-95% of proliferating CD4+ or CD8+ clones, a naive or memory phenotype could not be assigned. There appeared to be greater diversity in naive T cells than in memory cells, and naive T cells seemed major contributors to the alloresponse.

The sequenced material came from non-Treg CD4+ T cells sorted from blood. The TCR was taken from a human donor in good health. The V and J genes are TRBV4-1 and TRBJ2-3, with 9 bases aligning to TRBD2. The CDR3 DNA reads as TGCGCCAGCAGCCCGACTAGCGGAGATACGCAGTATTTT. Amino acids: CASSPTSGDTQYF.